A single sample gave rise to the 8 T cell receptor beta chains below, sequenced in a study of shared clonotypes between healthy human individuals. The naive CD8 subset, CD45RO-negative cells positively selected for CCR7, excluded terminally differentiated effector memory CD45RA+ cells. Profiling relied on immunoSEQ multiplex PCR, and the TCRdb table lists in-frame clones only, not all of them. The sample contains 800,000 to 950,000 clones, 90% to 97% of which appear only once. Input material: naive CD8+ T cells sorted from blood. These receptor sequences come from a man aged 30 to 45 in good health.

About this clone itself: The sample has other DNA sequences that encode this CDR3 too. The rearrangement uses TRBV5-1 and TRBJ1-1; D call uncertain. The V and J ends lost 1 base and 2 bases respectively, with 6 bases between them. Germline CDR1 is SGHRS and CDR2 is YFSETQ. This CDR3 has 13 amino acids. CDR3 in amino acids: CASSLYLNTEAFF. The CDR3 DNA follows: TGCGCCAGCAGCTTGTACCTCAACACTGAAGCTTTCTTT.

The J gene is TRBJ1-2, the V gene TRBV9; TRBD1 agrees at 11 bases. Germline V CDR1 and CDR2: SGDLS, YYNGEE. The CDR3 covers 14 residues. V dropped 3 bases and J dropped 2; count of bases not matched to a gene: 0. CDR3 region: CASSGTGGNYGYTF. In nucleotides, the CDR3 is TGTGCCAGCAGCGGGACAGGGGGCAACTATGGCTACACCTTC.

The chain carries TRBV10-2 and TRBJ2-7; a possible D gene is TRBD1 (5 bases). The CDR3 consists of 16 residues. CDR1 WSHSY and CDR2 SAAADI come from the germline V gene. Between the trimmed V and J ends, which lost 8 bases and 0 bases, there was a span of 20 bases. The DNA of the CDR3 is TGCGCCAGCGGGGCCGAGGCCCTAAGCCCCTCCTACGAGCAGTACTTC. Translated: CASGAEALSPSYEQYF.

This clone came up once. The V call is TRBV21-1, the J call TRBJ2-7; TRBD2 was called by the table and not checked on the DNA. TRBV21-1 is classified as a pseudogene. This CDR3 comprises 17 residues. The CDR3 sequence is CASSKGGGLAASYEQYF. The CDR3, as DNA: TGTGCCAGCAGCAAAGGAGGGGGTCTAGCGGCCTCCTACGAGCAGTACTTC.

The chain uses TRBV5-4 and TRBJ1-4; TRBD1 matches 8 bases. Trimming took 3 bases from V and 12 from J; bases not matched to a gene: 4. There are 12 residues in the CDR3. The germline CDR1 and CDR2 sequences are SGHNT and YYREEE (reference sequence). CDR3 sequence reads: CASSSQGEELFF. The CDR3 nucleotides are TGTGCCAGCAGCTCACAGGGGGAGGAACTGTTTTTT.

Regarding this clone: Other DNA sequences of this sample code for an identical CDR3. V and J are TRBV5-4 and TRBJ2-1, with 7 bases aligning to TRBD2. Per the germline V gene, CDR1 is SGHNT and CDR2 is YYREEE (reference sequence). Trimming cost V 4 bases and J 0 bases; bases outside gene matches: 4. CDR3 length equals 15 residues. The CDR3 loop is CASSPGGSSYNEQFF. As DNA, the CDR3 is TGTGCCAGCAGCCCGGGGGGAAGCTCCTACAATGAGCAGTTCTTC.

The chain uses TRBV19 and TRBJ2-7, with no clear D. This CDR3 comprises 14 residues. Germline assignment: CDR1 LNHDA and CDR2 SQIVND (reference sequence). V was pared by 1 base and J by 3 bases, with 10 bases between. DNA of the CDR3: TGTGCCAGTAGTATAGTCGGGCACAGCTACGAGCAGTACTTC. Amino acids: CASSIVGHSYEQYF.

The CDR3 DNA reads TGTGCCACCAGCACACGGGATTTCGACGAGCAGTACTTC. Protein sequence: CATSTRDFDEQYF. The chain uses TRBV15 and TRBJ2-7, with D tentatively TRBD2 (5 bases). The CDR3 loop spans 13 amino acids. With 4 bases removed from V and 5 bases from J, the gap between germline ends came to 12 bases. CDR1 LNHNV and CDR2 YYDKDF come from the germline V gene (reference sequence).